The entry below gives a single T cell receptor beta chain sequence along with its context. This sample was taken from a study of technical replicates of blood from a few donors. Produced via immunoSEQ multiplex PCR; TCRdb's table is partial and in-frame only. The sample includes over 55,000 clones, around 86% of them seen just once. Sample: PBMCs. This clonotype was obtained from a human donor in good health. Some clones in this sample may be carry-over from other donors' samples.

The CDR3 protein is CASSGQGIGGTNEKLFF. CDR3 DNA sequence: TGTGCCAGCAGTGGACAGGGCATAGGGGGAACTAATGAAAAACTGTTTTTT. The rearrangement links TRBV6-1 to TRBJ1-4, with 7 positions matching TRBD1. CDR1 and CDR2 from the germline V gene are MNHNS and SASEGT. J gave up 1 base and V 4 bases, and 9 bases lay outside the gene matches. The CDR3 sequence is 17 residues long.